The next 2 T cell receptor beta chains were all read from a single sample in a study of CD8+CD57+ T cells in acquired aplastic anemia. CDR3 and TCR beta VDJ profiling relied on genomic DNA as the template. TCRdb redid the calling of the reads with MiXCR, one entry per CDR3 protein. The data contain roughly 170,000 distinct CDR3 sequences, around 60% of them singletons. The specimen sequenced was sorted CD4+, CD8+, or CD8+CD57+ T cells (not recorded which) from PBMCs. These receptor sequences come from a human donor in good health.

J is TRBJ2-5 and V is TRBV7-3; D is uncertain. Trimming stripped 3 bases from V and 4 bases from J, with 15 bases between. Germline assignment: CDR1 SGHTA and CDR2 FQGTGA. The CDR3 extends over 15 amino acids. CDR3 nucleotide sequence: TGTGCCAGCAGCTTTAGCTCCTCAGCATCAGAGACCCAGTACTTC. It translates to CASSFSSSASETQYF.

V and J are TRBV9 and TRBJ1-4; D is possibly TRBD1 (6 bases). V lost 5 bases and J 0 bases, leaving 14 bases between the germline ends. This CDR3 has 16 residues. Per the germline V gene, CDR1 is SGDLS and CDR2 is YYNGEE. For the CDR3, the DNA is TGTGCCAGCAGTCAATTAGGGGGAGCAACTAATGAAAAACTGTTTTTT. It specifies CASSQLGGATNEKLFF.